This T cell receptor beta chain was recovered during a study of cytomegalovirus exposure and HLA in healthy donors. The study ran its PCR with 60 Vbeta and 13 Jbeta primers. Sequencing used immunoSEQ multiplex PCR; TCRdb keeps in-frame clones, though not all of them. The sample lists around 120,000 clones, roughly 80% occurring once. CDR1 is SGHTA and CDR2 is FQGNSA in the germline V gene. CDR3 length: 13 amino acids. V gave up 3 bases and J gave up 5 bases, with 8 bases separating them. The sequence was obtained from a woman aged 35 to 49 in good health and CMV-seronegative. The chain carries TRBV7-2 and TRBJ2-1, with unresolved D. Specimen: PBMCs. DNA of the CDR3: TGTGCCAGCAGCTTGGGCCCAGACAATGAGCAGTTCTTC. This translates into CASSLGPDNEQFF.